This section outlines one TCR beta chain sequence together with its context. This sample stems from a study of shared T cell receptors in the human thymus. The repertoire was sequenced with immunoSEQ multiplex PCR; TCRdb's copy has only in-frame clones and lacks some. The sample records 700,000 or so clones, 70% to 90% being singletons. These records were also assigned to another study, of human thymus T cells. That investigation notes: A high degree of thymic repertoire overlap among unrelated individuals was reported in related research.

The sample consisted of thymocytes. The TCR was taken from a girl under two years old with a congenital heart defect.

The chain's CDR3 is CASSSRGRRNEQFF. CDR3 coding DNA: TGTGCCAGCAGTTCCCGAGGCCGGAGGAATGAGCAGTTCTTC. The chain combines TRBV6-5 with TRBJ2-1, with D perhaps matching TRBD2 (5 bases). There are 14 residues in the CDR3. Trimming shortened V by 4 bases and J by 7 bases, and 14 bases separated the two germline ends. Germline assignment: CDR1 MNHEY and CDR2 SVGAGI.